This T cell receptor (beta chain) was sequenced during a study of blood T cell repertoires in COVID-19. Enrollees, roughly 18 to 90 years old, lived in some 24 US areas. Donors in Cohort 3 who had recovered were those with two negative PCRs, healthcare professional clearance, or resolution of their symptoms. Assay: immunoSEQ multiplex PCR; the TCRdb copy retains only in-frame clones and omits some. The table includes 300,000 to 450,000 clones, less than 90% detected once. Trimming removed 6 bases from V and 6 bases from J; junction bases left unmatched: 14. The CDR3 runs to 15 residues. CDR1 SNHLY and CDR2 FYNNEI come from the germline V gene.

The clonotype comes from a woman aged 25-40 years who had recovered from COVID-19. The V and J genes are TRBV2 and TRBJ2-7, with TRBD1 identical over 7 bases. The material sequenced was PBMCs or T cells enriched from blood (not recorded which). CDR3 sequence reads: CASSREGANIGEQYF. CDR3 bases: TGTGCCAGCAGCCGAGAGGGGGCGAATATTGGCGAGCAGTACTTC.